This TCR beta chain was identified in a study of blood T cells in healthy people across ages. Study-wide points: There was no known CMV status for donors, so expanded clonotype changes were possibly confounded.

On this clonotype: The antigen is unknown.

PCR was performed a second time for about 7 to 12 cycles using a sample-barcoded 5' primer and a J-beta primer mix. TCRdb used MiXCR to reprocess the 5' RACE reads, holding one entry per CDR3 protein. The sample includes almost 800,000 distinct CDR3 sequences, roughly 64% of them seen just once. Germline V lookup: CDR1 SGHDT, CDR2 YYEEEE. The V end lost 4 bases, the J end lost 3 bases, and 16 bases lay between the germline ends. This CDR3 is 15 amino acids long. V and J are TRBV5-6 and TRBJ2-5; a weak D match, TRBD2 (6 bases). This TCR was sampled from a man in his thirties or forties in good health. Material for sequencing was blood. Written as DNA, the CDR3 is TGTGCCAGCAGCCCAACGGCGTCTAGCGAAGAGACCCAGTACTTC. Its protein product is CASSPTASSEETQYF.